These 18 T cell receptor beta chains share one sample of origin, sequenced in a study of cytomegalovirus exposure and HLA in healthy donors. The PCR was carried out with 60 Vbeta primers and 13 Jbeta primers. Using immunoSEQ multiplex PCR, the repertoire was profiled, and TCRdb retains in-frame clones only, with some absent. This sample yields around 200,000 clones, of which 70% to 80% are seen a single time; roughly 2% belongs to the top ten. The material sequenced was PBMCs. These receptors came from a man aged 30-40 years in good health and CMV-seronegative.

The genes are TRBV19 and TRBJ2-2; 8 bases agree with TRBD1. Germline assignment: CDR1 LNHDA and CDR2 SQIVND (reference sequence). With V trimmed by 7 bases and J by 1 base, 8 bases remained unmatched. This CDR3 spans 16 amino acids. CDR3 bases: TGTGCCAGTACCGATGACAGGGGCGAGAACACCGGGGAGCTGTTTTTT. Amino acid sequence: CASTDDRGENTGELFF.

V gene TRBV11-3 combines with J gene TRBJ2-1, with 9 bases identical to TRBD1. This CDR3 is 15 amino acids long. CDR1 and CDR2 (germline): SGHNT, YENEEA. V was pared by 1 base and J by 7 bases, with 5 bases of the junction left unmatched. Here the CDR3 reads CASSLGYGQGNEQFF. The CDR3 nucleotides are TGTGCCAGCAGCTTAGGGTACGGACAGGGGAATGAGCAGTTCTTC.

The CDR3 bases are TGCGCCAGCAGGGGGGTACAGGGTGCGGTAGAAGCTTTCTTT. This translates into CASRGVQGAVEAFF. The chain is built from TRBV5-1 and TRBJ1-1; a possible D gene is TRBD1 (6 bases). This CDR3 contains 14 residues. Trimming cost V 5 bases and J 8 bases, with 19 bases left between them. Germline CDR1 reads SGHRS; CDR2 reads YFSETQ.

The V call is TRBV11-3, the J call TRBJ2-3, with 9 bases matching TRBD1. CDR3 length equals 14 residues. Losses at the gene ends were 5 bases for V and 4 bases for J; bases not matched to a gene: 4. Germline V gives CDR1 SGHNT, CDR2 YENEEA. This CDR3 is CASSTGQGSDTQYF. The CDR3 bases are TGTGCCAGCAGCACGGGACAGGGATCAGATACGCAGTATTTT.

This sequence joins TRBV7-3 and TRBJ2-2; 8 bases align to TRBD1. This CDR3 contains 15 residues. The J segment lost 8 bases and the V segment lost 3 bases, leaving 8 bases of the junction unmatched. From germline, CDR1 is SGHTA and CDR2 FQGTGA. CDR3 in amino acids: CASSFDSRGPGELFF. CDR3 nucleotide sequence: TGTGCCAGCAGCTTTGATTCCAGGGGGCCAGGGGAGCTGTTTTTT.

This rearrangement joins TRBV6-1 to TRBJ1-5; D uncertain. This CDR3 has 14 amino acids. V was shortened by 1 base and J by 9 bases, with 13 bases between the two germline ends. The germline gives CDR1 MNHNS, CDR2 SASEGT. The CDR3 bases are TGTGCCAGCAGTGAAGGGGAGTATTACGGGCCCCAGCATTTT. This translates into CASSEGEYYGPQHF.

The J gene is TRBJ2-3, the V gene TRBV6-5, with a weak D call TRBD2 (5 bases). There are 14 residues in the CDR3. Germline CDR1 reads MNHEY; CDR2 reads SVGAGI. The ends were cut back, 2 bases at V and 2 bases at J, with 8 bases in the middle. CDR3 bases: TGTGCCAGCAGTTACGACTACCTCACAGATACGCAGTATTTT. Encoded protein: CASSYDYLTDTQYF.

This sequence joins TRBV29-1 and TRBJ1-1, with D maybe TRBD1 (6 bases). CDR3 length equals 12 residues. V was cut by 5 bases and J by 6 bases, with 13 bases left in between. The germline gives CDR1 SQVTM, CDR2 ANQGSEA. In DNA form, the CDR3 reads TGCAGCGTTTTACAGGGTGGCGCTGAAGCTTTCTTT. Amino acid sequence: CSVLQGGAEAFF.

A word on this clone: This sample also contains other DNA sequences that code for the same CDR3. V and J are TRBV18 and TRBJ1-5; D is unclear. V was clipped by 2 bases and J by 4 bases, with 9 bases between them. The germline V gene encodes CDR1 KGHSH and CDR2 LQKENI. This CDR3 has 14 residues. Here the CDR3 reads CASSPGQQNQPQHF. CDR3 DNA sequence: TGTGCCAGCTCACCAGGGCAGCAGAATCAGCCCCAGCATTTT.

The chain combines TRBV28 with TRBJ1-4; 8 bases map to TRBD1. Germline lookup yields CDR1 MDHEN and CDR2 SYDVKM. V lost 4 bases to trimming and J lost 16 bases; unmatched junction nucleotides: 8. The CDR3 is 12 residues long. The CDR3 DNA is TGTGCCAGCAGTTCCCAGGGGGCCAGGGAGTTTTTT. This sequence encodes CASSSQGAREFF.

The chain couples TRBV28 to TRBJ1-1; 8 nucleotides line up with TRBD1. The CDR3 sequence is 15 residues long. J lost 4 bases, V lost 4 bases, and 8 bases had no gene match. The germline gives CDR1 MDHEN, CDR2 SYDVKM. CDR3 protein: CASSSRTGIITEAFF. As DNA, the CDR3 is TGTGCCAGCAGTTCCCGGACAGGGATTATCACTGAAGCTTTCTTT.

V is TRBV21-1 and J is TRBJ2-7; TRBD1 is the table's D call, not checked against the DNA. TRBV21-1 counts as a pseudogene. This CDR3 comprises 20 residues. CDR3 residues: CASSKRTTGGGREYFYEQYF. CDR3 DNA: TGTGCCAGCAGCAAAAGGACGACAGGGGGCGGGCGGGAGTACTTCTACGAGCAGTACTTC.

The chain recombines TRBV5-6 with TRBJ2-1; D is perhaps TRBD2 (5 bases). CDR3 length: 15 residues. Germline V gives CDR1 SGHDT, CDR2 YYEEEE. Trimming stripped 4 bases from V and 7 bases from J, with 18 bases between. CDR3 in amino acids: CASSLGNINWNEQFF. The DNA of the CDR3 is TGTGCCAGCAGCCTCGGGAATATTAATTGGAATGAGCAGTTCTTC. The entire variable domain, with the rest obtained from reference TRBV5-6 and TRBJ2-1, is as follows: DAGVTQSPTHLIKTRGQQVTLRCSPKSGHDTVSWYQQALGQGPQFIFQYYEEEERQRGNFPDRFSGHQFPNYSSELNVNALLLGDSALYLCASSLGNINWNEQFFGPGTRLTVL.

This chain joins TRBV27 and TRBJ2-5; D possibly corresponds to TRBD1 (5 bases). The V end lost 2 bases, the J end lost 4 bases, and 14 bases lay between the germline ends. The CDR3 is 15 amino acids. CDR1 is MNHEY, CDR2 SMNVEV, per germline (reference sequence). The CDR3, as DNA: TGTGCCAGCAGTTTAAGCCAGGGTTTCTCAGAGACCCAGTACTTC. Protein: CASSLSQGFSETQYF.

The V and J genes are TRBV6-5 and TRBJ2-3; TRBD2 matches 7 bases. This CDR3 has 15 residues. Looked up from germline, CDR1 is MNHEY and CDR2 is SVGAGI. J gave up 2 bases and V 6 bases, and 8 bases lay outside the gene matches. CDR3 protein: CASRGAGLPTDTQYF. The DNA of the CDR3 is TGTGCCAGCAGGGGAGCGGGACTCCCCACAGATACGCAGTATTTT.

CDR3 sequence reads: CASMGGQGDTQYF. Written as DNA, the CDR3 is TGCGCCAGCATGGGGGGGCAAGGAGATACGCAGTATTTT. V is TRBV10-1 and J is TRBJ2-3, with D tentatively TRBD2 (7 bases). Germline CDR1 reads WNHNN; CDR2 reads SYGVQD (reference sequence). Trimming cost V 7 bases and J 5 bases, with 13 bases left between them. The CDR3 is 13 residues long.

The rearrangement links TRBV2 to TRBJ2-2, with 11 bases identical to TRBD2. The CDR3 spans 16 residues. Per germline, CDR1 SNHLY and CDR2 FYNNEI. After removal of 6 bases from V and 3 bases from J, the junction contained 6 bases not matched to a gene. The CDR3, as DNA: TGTGCCAGCAGAGCAACTAGCGGGAGAGACACCGGGGAGCTGTTTTTT. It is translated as CASRATSGRDTGELFF.

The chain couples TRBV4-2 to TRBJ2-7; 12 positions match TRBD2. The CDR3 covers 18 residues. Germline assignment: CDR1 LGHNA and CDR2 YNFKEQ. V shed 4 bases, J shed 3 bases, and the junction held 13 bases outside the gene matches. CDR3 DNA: TGTGCCAGCAGCCCTCAGCTAGCGGGAGGGCCGTCCCACTACGAGCAGTACTTC. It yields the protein CASSPQLAGGPSHYEQYF.